This TCR beta chain originates from a study of regulatory T cells in long-lasting Graves disease. Study-wide points: TRBV28, TRBJ1-2 and TRBJ2-5 were favored in persistent disease.

Both iRepertoire HTBI primers and Arm-PCR of CDR3 regions were used to build the TCR beta libraries. A single record per CDR3 protein comes from TCRdb applying MiXCR to the multiplex PCR reads. The profile covers about 300,000 distinct CDR3 sequences, with 15% to 20% appearing a single time and roughly 40% taken by the ten largest. Noted time point: newly diagnosed GD, antithyroid drugs for less than 3 months. After RNA was extracted from PBMCs, the TCR library was made from it. The table lists this clonotype with many counts. Its antigen is as yet unknown. Germline V gene data show CDR1 as GTSNPN and CDR2 as SVGIG (reference sequence). CDR3 length: 14 amino acids. Trimming left V 3 bases short and J 4 bases short, with 15 bases between.

The material was peripheral blood mononuclear cells (PBMCs), obtained at new diagnosis, from a patient treated with antithyroid drugs. V and J are TRBV30 and TRBJ1-1; D might be TRBD1 (5 bases). The receptor's source is a female donor with Graves disease. CDR3 amino acids: CAWSTWGGSTEAFF. In DNA form, the CDR3 reads TGTGCCTGGAGCACCTGGGGGGGGAGCACTGAAGCTTTCTTT.